Given below is one T cell receptor (beta chain) in context. Its antigen is unknown. Amplification of TCR beta CDR3 regions was performed using RNA transcripts as template. HTBI primers were the set used in a first-round RT-PCR of the TCR CDR3. Each CDR3 protein gets one entry after TCRdb re-called the multiplex PCR reads with MiXCR. The data show fewer than 750,000 distinct CDR3 sequences, with 35% to 55% seen just once and about 8% held by the top ten. This entry comes from a study of T cells in Graves' hyperthyroidism and ophthalmopathy. Study findings and constraints: For ophthalmopathy, model prediction preceded onset by a median roughly 6.5 months. Within blood appeared most thyroid clonotypes that had expanded above 0.001.

CDR3 length: 15 residues. The junction had 7 bases not matched to a gene; V was cut back by 8 bases and J by 2 bases. CDR1 and CDR2 from the germline V gene are MGHRA and YSYEKL. Absence of ophthalmopathy progression within 18 months defined stable Graves' hyperthyroidism. Each diagnosis drew on symptoms, thyroxine, TRAb, thyroid ultrasound and orbital computed tomography findings. This sequence was found in a woman aged 18 to 35 with Graves' hyperthyroidism. Specimen: peripheral blood or thyroid tissue (not recorded which). V is TRBV4-1 and J is TRBJ2-3; TRBD2 agrees at 10 bases. CDR3 DNA sequence: TGCGCCAGCTCCGAGCGGGAGGGCTTCACAGATACGCAGTATTTT. This encodes CASSEREGFTDTQYF.